Included here is one TCR beta chain sequence, with context. This sample was included in a study of blood T cell repertoires in COVID-19. Per the study methods: Amplified reference gene primers provided the basis for estimating nucleated cell counts. The assay was immunoSEQ multiplex PCR, and TCRdb's table has in-frame clones only and misses some. That table furnishes V, J and clone size, whereas the DNA furnished D and trimming. The sample includes roughly 150,000 clones, more than 75% of them seen just once. With 1 base removed from V and 6 bases from J, the gap between germline ends came to 12 bases. The germline V gene encodes CDR1 SGHDN and CDR2 FVKESK. This CDR3 has 14 amino acids.

Sequenced: peripheral blood. This sequence was found in a man aged 55 to 70 with active or convalescent COVID-19. The rearrangement joins TRBV14 to TRBJ1-2; D is ambiguous. In nucleotides, the CDR3 is TGTGCCAGCAGCCAAGTAAGGAGCGTGAATGGCTACACCTTC. Its protein product is CASSQVRSVNGYTF.